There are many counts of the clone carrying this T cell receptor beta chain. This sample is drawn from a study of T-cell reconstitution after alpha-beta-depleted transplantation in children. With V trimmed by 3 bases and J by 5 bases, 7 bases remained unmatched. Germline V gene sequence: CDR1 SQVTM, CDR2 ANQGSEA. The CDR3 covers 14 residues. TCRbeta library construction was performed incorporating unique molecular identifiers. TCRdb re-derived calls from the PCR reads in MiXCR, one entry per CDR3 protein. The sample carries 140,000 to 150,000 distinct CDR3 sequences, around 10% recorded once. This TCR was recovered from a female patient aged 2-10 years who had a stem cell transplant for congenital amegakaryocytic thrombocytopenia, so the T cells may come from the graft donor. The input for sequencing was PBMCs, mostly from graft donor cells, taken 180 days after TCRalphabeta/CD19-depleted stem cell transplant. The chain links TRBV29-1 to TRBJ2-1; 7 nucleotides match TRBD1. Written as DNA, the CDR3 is TGCAGCGTTGAGGACAGGAATAGGCACAATGAGCAGTTCTTC. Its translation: CSVEDRNRHNEQFF.